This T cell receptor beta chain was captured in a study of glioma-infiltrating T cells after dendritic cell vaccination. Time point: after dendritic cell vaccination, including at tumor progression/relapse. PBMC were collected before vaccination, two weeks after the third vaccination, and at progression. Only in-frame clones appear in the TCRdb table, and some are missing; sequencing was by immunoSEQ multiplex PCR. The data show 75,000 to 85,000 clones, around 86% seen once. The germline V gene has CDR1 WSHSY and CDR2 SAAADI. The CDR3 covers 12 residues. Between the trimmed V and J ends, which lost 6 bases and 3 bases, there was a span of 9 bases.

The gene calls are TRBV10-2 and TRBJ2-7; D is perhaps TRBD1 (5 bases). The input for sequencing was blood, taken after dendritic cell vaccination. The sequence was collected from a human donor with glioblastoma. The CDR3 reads CASRRQGYEQYF. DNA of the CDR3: TGCGCCAGCAGAAGGCAGGGCTACGAGCAGTACTTC.